What follows is one T cell receptor (beta chain) and its context. Additional autoimmune diseases, uncontrolled infections, pregnancy or lactation disqualified patients. The PBMCs were taken from 10 ml of fresh peripheral blood. This sample is drawn from a study of Graves' ophthalmopathy and Graves' hyperthyroidism. Whole-study context: Sampling took place at initial diagnosis, with peripheral blood obtained before any treatment.

This CDR3 contains 11 residues. Between the trimmed V and J ends, which lost 4 bases and 8 bases, there was a span of 5 bases. Per the germline V gene, CDR1 is MNHEY and CDR2 is SVGAGI. Transcripts of RNA were the source for amplifying TCR beta CDR3 regions. HTBI-primed first-round RT-PCR preceded second-round multiplex PCR. TCRdb re-called the multiplex PCR reads with MiXCR, one entry per CDR3 protein. The data hold about 620,000 distinct CDR3 sequences, with about 24% observed a single time. The receptor was isolated from a woman between 18 and 29 years old with stable Graves' hyperthyroidism. Some clones in this sample may be carry-over from other donors' samples. Sequencing used peripheral blood. The J gene is TRBJ1-4, the V gene TRBV6-5; D not certain. The CDR3 is CASSFLEKLFF. CDR3 nucleotides: TGTGCCAGCAGTTTCTTGGAAAAACTGTTTTTT.